This paragraph reports one TCR beta chain. Germline V gene sequence: CDR1 SQVTM, CDR2 ANQGSEA. This CDR3 has 14 residues. V was pared by 7 bases and J by 3 bases, with 5 bases of the junction left unmatched. This record comes from a study of T cell changes during pregnancy in multiple sclerosis. Libraries were prepared by immunoSEQ multiplex PCR; TCRdb keeps only in-frame clonotypes and omits some of them. Of approximately 44,000 clones detected, 91% appear once; the ten largest clones hold about 0.5%. The TCR was taken from a female donor in good health, enrolled as a control in a pregnancy study. The sequencing here drew on CD4+ T cells from peripheral blood mononuclear cells, taken in the second trimester of pregnancy. The rearrangement uses TRBV29-1 and TRBJ2-1; the match to TRBD1 covers 11 bases. CDR3 bases: TGCAGCGCCTGGACAGGGGGCCTCTACAATGAGCAGTTCTTC. Protein: CSAWTGGLYNEQFF.